The 13 T cell receptor beta chains below all came from one sample that was sequenced in a study of blood T cell repertoires in COVID-19. The method was immunoSEQ multiplex PCR; TCRdb's version includes in-frame clones alone and lacks a portion of them. The sample yields about 300,000 clones, roughly 86% seen once. Sequenced sample: peripheral blood. These receptors originate from a woman in her forties or fifties with acute or convalescent COVID-19.

This chain joins TRBV11-2 and TRBJ2-6, with 8 bases identical to TRBD1. Germline CDR1 reads SGHAT; CDR2 reads FQNNGV. CDR3 length equals 17 residues. The trim removed 5 bases at V and 4 bases at J, leaving 10 bases unmatched. CDR3 sequence: CASSVTRGLLGANVLTF. In nucleotides, the CDR3 is TGTGCCAGCAGCGTCACCAGGGGGCTTCTAGGGGCCAACGTCCTGACTTTC.

This chain connects TRBV6-4 to TRBJ2-2; the match to TRBD1 covers 8 bases. Germline V gives CDR1 MRHNA, CDR2 SNTAGT. Trimming took 6 bases from V and 5 from J; bases not matched to a gene: 5. The CDR3 covers 14 residues. The CDR3 DNA follows: TGTGCCAGCAGGACTACAGGGGGGACCGGGGAGCTGTTTTTT. It encodes CASRTTGGTGELFF.

This clone was seen once. This chain uses TRBV10-3 with TRBJ1-6; TRBD1 matches at 8 bases. V trimming: 7 bases; J trimming: 8 bases; junction bases outside the gene matches: 7. Germline V lookup: CDR1 ENHRY, CDR2 SYGVKD. CDR3 size: 14 residues. This CDR3 is CAITLGQVDSPLHF. CDR3 nucleotide sequence: TGTGCCATCACGCTGGGACAGGTCGATTCACCCCTCCACTTT.

The genes are TRBV24-1 and TRBJ2-2, with 7 bases aligning to TRBD2. Unmatched junction bases numbered 15, after V lost 1 base and J lost 2 bases. The length of the CDR3 is 20 residues. Per germline, CDR1 KGHDR and CDR2 SFDVKD. The CDR3 loop reads CATSDFFGRSRQGNTGELFF. The CDR3 DNA is TGTGCCACCAGTGATTTTTTCGGGAGGTCTCGTCAGGGCAACACCGGGGAGCTGTTTTTT.

The rearrangement uses TRBV2 and TRBJ1-6; maybe TRBD1 (5 bases). Trimming took off 2 bases at V and 14 bases at J, with 13 bases between the two ends. From germline, CDR1 is SNHLY and CDR2 FYNNEI. The CDR3 has 13 amino acids. The CDR3 loop reads CASSELQGGALHF. CDR3 nucleotides: TGTGCCAGCAGTGAATTGCAGGGTGGGGCCCTCCACTTT. Full variable domain (rest looked up from reference TRBV2 and TRBJ1-6): EPEVTQTPSHQVTQMGQEVILRCVPISNHLYFYWYRQILGQKVEFLVSFYNNEISEKSEIFDDQFSVERPDGSNFTLKIRSTKLEDSAMYFCASSELQGGALHFGNGTRLTVT.

The chain combines TRBV11-2 with TRBJ1-1; D gene unclear. Between the trimmed V and J ends, which lost 5 bases and 3 bases, there was a span of 7 bases. CDR1 and CDR2 (germline): SGHAT, FQNNGV. The CDR3 covers 12 residues. CDR3 residues: CASSLRDTEAFF. The CDR3 DNA sequence: TGTGCCAGCAGCCTCCGGGACACTGAAGCTTTCTTT.

The table lists this clone with a count of one. The chain carries TRBV3-1 (or the pseudogene TRBV3-2) and TRBJ1-4; 11 bases are shared with TRBD1. The CDR3 extends over 17 amino acids. From germline, CDR1 is LGHDT and CDR2 YNNKEL (reference sequence). Losses at the gene ends were 0 bases for V and 3 bases for J; bases not matched to a gene: 3. CDR3 protein: CASSQEGTGGSNEKLFF. Here the CDR3 DNA reads TGTGCCAGCAGCCAAGAAGGGACAGGGGGGTCTAATGAAAAACTGTTTTTT.

J is TRBJ2-5 and V is TRBV7-6; D is unclear. Germline V gene sequence: CDR1 SGHVS, CDR2 FNYEAQ. The germline V and J ends were trimmed by 4 bases and 0 bases, with 3 bases remaining between them. The CDR3 loop spans 12 amino acids. CDR3 sequence (DNA): TGTGCCAGCAGCTCGTACCAAGAGACCCAGTACTTC. Encoded protein: CASSSYQETQYF.

The chain uses TRBV29-1 and TRBJ1-2; D remains unclear. CDR1 is SQVTM, CDR2 ANQGSEA, per germline. V was clipped by 0 bases and J by 5 bases, with 10 bases between them. The CDR3 contains 13 residues. The CDR3 is CSVEDPGRYGYTF. DNA of the CDR3: TGCAGCGTTGAAGATCCGGGTAGGTATGGCTACACCTTC.

The V call is TRBV24-1, the J call TRBJ1-2, with TRBD1 identical over 7 bases. Looked up from germline, CDR1 is KGHDR and CDR2 is SFDVKD. The CDR3 totals 13 residues. Trimming removed 9 bases from V and 4 bases from J; junction bases left unmatched: 7. The CDR3 DNA reads as TGTGCCACCGCCAGACGGGACAGCTATGGCTACACCTTC. This sequence encodes CATARRDSYGYTF.

This sequence joins TRBV2 and TRBJ2-7, with D perhaps TRBD2 (5 bases). Trimming took off 2 bases at V and 6 bases at J, with 14 bases between the two ends. The length of the CDR3 is 14 residues. Germline V lookup: CDR1 SNHLY, CDR2 FYNNEI. This CDR3 reads CASSESGSRGEQYF. DNA for the CDR3: TGTGCCAGCAGTGAATCGGGCAGTCGGGGCGAGCAGTACTTC.

CDR3 region: CAIPRGLAVNTGELFF. CDR3 DNA sequence: TGTGCCATCCCAAGGGGACTAGCGGTAAACACCGGGGAGCTGTTTTTT. The J gene is TRBJ2-2, the V gene TRBV7-9, with 11 bases lining up with TRBD2. After removal of 10 bases from V and 2 bases from J, the junction contained 9 bases not matched to a gene. CDR3 length: 16 amino acids. Germline V gene lookup returns CDR1 SEHNR and CDR2 FQNEAQ (reference sequence).

V is TRBV5-5 and J is TRBJ1-5; D remains unclear. Looked up from germline, CDR1 is SGHKS and CDR2 is YYEKEE (reference sequence). The CDR3 spans 16 residues. V gave up 2 bases and J gave up 6 bases, with 18 bases separating them. CDR3 in amino acids: CASSLGGNPTVQPQHF. DNA of the CDR3: TGTGCCAGCAGCTTAGGAGGAAACCCAACGGTTCAGCCCCAGCATTTT.